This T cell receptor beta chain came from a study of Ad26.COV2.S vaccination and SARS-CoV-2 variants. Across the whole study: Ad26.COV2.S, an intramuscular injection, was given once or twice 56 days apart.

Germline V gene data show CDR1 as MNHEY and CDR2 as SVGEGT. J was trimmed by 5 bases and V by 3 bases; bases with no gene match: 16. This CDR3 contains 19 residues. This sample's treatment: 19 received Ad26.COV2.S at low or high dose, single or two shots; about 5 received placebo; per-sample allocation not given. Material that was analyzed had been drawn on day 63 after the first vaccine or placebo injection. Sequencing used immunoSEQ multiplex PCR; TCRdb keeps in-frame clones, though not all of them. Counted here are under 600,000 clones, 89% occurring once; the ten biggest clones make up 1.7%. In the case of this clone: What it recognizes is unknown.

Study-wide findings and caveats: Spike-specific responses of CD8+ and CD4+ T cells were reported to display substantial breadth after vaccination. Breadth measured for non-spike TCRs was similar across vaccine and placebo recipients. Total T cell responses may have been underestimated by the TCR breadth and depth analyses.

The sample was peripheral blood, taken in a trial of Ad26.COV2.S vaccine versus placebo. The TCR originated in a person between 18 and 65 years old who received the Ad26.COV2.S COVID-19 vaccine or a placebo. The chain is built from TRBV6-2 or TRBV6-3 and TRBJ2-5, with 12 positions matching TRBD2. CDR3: CASSYPTSGSGGGWETQYF. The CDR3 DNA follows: TGTGCCAGCAGTTATCCGACTAGCGGGAGTGGGGGTGGATGGGAGACCCAGTACTTC.